This T cell receptor (beta chain) was obtained from a study of blood T cell repertoires in COVID-19 (dated by TCRdb to 2018 to 2020). With regard to the full study: Samples covering the acute and convalescent phases of COVID-19 were provided by collaborators in the United States, Italy and Spain. Where HLA class I and class II types were available, the types were taken from metadata supplied by the sample provider, not from assay-based typing. Samples were obtained from the ongoing ImmuneRACE study (first 160 participants) and from about 1,300 subjects provided by 6 global collaborators. Subjects who had been exposed to COVID-19, were actively infected with it, or had recovered from it provided the deeply sampled blood TCRbeta repertoires that made up the dataset. Nearly every sample came with metadata listing a de-identified subject ID, COVID-19 status, age in years and sex. The repertoires were released in a freely available public database intended as a resource for research on the immune response to SARS-CoV-2. The prospective study material was composed of cDNA or gDNA derived from T cells, B-cell-depleted T cells, or PBMCs. Here is what the overall study found, with its caveats: The quantity of clinical and demographic metadata differed by source and by participant and was supplied without curation.

On this clone itself: This clone's antigen is unknown. There are no base qualities to consult, and no much larger clone falls within one base.

TCRbeta CDR3 regions were amplified from genomic DNA by means of the immunoSEQ Assay, a bias-controlled multiplex PCR. In the authors' own workflow: The number of nucleated cells in each sample was estimated by amplification of reference gene primers within the assay. To quantify the absolute abundance of each unique TCRbeta CDR3 rearrangement, sequence reads were collapsed and filtered. For each sample, productive Simpson clonality was calculated by taking the square root of Simpson's diversity index across productive rearrangements. The source is immuneACCESS, and TCRdb retained only in-frame sequences with V and J called. Part of the clones is not carried over; for the studies checked, unresolved V genes explain less than half of this, and the remainder is unexplained. The V and J calls and the clone size are those of that table, but D and trimming were determined from the DNA. The sample table holds approximately 150,000 clones, of which around 87% were seen once. The top ten constitute about 37% of the sample.

There are 14 amino acids in the CDR3, from cysteine to phenylalanine inclusive. Left in the record is the CDR3 DNA by itself, 42 bases read in frame from the first base. V is reduced by 8 bases and J by 12 bases, leaving a spacing of 23 bases between them. CDR1 and CDR2, looked up from the germline V gene (reference sequence), are LNHDA and SQIVND. A second Seattle source provided samples from volunteer blood donors who had recovered from COVID-19. Each collaborating institution followed its own protocols to collect whole blood in K2EDTA tubes. For TCRbeta analysis, collaborator samples were shipped as frozen whole blood, as isolated PBMCs, or as DNA extracted from either sample type.

The TCR comes from a man aged 50-59 years who had recovered from COVID-19. What was sequenced was peripheral blood. Here the chain combines TRBV19 and TRBJ2-1; the D gene is perhaps TRBD1, from 9 matching bases. The nucleotides read TGTGCCAGTCTGGGACAGGGCCCTCGGGGGGGGCAGTTCTTC. The encoded protein is CASLGQGPRGGQFF.